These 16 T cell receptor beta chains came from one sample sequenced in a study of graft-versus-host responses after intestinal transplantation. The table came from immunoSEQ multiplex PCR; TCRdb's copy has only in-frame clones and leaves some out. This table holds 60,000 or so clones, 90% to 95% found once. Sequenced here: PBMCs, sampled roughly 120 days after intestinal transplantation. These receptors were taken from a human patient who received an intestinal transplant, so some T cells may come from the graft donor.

The CDR3 region is CASSVAGFYQPQHF. CDR3 nucleotides: TGTGCCAGCAGTGTCGCGGGGTTTTATCAGCCCCAGCATTTT. J is TRBJ1-5 and V is TRBV6-6; D gene ambiguous. This CDR3 contains 14 residues. The V end was cut by 5 bases, the J end by 5 bases, with 13 bases between. Germline V lookup: CDR1 MNHNY, CDR2 SVGAGI (reference sequence).

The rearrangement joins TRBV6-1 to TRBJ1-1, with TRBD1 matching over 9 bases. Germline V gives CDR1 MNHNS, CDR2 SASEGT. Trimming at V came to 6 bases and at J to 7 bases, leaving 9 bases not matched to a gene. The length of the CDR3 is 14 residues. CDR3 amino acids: CASRDRGDLNEAFF. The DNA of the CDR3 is TGTGCCAGCAGGGACAGGGGCGACCTGAATGAAGCTTTCTTT.

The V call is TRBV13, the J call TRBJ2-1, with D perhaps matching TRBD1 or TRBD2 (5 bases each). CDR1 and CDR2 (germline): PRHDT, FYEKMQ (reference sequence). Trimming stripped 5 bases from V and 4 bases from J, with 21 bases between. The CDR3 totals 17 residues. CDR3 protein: CASSLERSGAQYNEQFF. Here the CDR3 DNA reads TGTGCCAGCAGCCTGGAGAGGTCCGGGGCTCAATACAATGAGCAGTTCTTC.

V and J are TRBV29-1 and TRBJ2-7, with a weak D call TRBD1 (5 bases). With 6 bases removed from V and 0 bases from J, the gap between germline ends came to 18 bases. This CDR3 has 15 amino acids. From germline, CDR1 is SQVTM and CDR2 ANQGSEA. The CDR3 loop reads CSVHLTGESSYEQYF. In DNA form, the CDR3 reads TGCAGCGTCCACCTTACAGGAGAATCCTCCTACGAGCAGTACTTC.

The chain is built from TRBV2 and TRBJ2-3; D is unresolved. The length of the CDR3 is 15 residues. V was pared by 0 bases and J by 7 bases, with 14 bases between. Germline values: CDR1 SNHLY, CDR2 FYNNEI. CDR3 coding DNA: TGTGCCAGCAGTGAAGCTAACGGCCCTACTTATACGCAGTATTTT. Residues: CASSEANGPTYTQYF.

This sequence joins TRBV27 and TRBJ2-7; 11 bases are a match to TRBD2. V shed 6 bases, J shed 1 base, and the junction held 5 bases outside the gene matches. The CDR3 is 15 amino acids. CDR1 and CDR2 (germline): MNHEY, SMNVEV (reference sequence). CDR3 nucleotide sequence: TGTGCCAGCAGCCCGGGACTAGCGGAGTCCTACGAGCAGTACTTC. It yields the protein CASSPGLAESYEQYF.

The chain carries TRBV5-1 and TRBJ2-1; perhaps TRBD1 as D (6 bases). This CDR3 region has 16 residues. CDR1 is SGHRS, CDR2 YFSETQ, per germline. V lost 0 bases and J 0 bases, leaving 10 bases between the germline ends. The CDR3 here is CASSLVGTSSYNEQFF. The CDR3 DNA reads TGCGCCAGCAGCTTGGTGGGGACAAGCTCCTACAATGAGCAGTTCTTC.

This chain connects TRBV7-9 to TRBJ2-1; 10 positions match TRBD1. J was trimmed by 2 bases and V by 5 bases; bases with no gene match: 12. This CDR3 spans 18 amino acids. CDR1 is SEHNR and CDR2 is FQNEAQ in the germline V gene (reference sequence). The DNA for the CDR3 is TGTGCCAGCAGCGACCCGTGGGGACAGGGGAGTACCTACAATGAGCAGTTCTTC. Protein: CASSDPWGQGSTYNEQFF. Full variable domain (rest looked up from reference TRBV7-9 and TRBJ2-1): DTGVSQNPRHKITKRGQNVTFRCDPISEHNRLYWYRQTLGQGPEFLTYFQNEAQLEKSRLLSDRFSAERPKGSFSTLEIQRTEQGDSAMYLCASSDPWGQGSTYNEQFFGPGTRLTVL.

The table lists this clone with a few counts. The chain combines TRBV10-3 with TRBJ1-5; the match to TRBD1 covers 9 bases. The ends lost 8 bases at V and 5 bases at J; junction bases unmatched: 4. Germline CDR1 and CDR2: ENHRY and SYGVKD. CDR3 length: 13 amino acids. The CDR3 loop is CAIRGQGDQPQHF. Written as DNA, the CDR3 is TGTGCCATCCGGGGACAGGGAGATCAGCCCCAGCATTTT.

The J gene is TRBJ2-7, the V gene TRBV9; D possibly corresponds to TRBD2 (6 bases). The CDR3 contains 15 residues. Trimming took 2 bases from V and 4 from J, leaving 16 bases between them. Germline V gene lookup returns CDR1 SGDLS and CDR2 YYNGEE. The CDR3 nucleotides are TGTGCCAGCAGCGTCGATACGGGGGATTATTACGAGCAGTACTTC. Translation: CASSVDTGDYYEQYF.

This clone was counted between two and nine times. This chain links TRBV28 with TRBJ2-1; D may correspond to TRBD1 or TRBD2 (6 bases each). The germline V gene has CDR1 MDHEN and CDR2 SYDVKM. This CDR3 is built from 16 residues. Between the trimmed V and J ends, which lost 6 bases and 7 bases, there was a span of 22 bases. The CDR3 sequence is CASRNEGLVRGNEQFF. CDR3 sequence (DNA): TGTGCCAGCAGAAACGAGGGACTGGTGAGGGGGAATGAGCAGTTCTTC. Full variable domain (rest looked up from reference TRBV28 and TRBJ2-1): DVKVTQSSRYLVKRTGEKVFLECVQDMDHENMFWYRQDPGLGLRLIYFSYDVKMKEKGDIPEGYSVSREKKERFSLILESASTNQTSMYLCASRNEGLVRGNEQFFGPGTRLTVL.

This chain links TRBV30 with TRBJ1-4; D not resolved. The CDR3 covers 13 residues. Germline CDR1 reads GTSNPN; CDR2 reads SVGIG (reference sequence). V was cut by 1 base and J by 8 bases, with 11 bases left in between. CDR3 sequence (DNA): TGTGCCTGGAGTGCCTGGGGTTTCGAAAAACTGTTTTTT. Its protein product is CAWSAWGFEKLFF.

The CDR3 loop reads CASSPPLGGETQYF. CDR3 nucleotide sequence: TGCGCCAGCAGCCCCCCCCTAGGTGGAGAGACCCAGTACTTC. This chain connects TRBV5-1 to TRBJ2-5; D ambiguous. Germline V gene sequence: CDR1 SGHRS, CDR2 YFSETQ. Trimming cost V 4 bases and J 4 bases, with 14 bases left between them. The CDR3 spans 14 residues.

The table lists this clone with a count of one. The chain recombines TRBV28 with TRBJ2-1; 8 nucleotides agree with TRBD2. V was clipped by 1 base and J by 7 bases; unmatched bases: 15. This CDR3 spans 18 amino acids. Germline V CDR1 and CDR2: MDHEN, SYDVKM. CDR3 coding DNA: TGTGCCAGCAGTTTATCAAGTATCAGCGGGAGTGAATATAATGAGCAGTTCTTC. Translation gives CASSLSSISGSEYNEQFF.

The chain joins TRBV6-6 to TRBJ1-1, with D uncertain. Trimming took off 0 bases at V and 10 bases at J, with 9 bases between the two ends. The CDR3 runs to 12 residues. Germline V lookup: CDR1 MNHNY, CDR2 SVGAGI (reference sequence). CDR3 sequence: CASSYSPGVAFF. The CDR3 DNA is TGTGCCAGCAGTTACTCGCCTGGGGTAGCTTTCTTT.

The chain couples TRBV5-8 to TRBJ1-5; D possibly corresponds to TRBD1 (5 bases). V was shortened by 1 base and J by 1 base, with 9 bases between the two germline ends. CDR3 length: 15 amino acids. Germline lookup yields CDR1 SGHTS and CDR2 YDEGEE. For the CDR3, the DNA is TGTGCCAGCAGCTTGCCCAGGGCAAGCAATCAGCCCCAGCATTTT. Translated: CASSLPRASNQPQHF.